The 23 T cell receptor beta chains below all came from one sample that was sequenced in a study of CD8 T cells in ankylosing spondylitis. Study-level results: Roughly eight highly homologous variants formed a TCR beta motif that appeared characteristic of ankylosing spondylitis blood.

TCRdb recomputed calls from the 5' RACE reads with MiXCR, one row per CDR3 protein. This sample has about 330,000 distinct CDR3 sequences, with approximately 8.2% found just once. Antigen specificity for these receptors is unknown. Sequencing input: blood, either unsorted or a sorted T cell fraction (not recorded which). The receptors come from a male donor with ankylosing spondylitis.

The rearrangement links TRBV7-9 to TRBJ2-3; either TRBD1 or TRBD2 may fit D (5 bases each). The germline V and J ends were trimmed by 5 bases and 5 bases, with 17 bases remaining between them. CDR3 length equals 15 residues. Per the germline V gene, CDR1 is SEHNR and CDR2 is FQNEAQ (reference sequence). The CDR3 reads CASSPPDEGRDTQYF. DNA for the CDR3: TGTGCCAGCAGCCCCCCTGATGAGGGACGAGATACGCAGTATTTT. The whole variable domain, filled in from reference TRBV7-9 and TRBJ2-3, reads DTGVSQNPRHKITKRGQNVTFRCDPISEHNRLYWYRQTLGQGPEFLTYFQNEAQLEKSRLLSDRFSAERPKGSFSTLEIQRTEQGDSAMYLCASSPPDEGRDTQYFGPGTRLTVL.

This clonotype has a count of ten or more. The rearrangement links TRBV12-3 or TRBV12-4 to TRBJ2-5; D might be TRBD1 or TRBD2, each matching 6 bases. V was pared by 3 bases and J by 4 bases, with 12 bases between. CDR3 length equals 14 residues. The CDR3 DNA follows: TGTGCCAGCAGTTTTTTAGGGGGAGGAGAGACCCAGTACTTC. Protein: CASSFLGGGETQYF.

This clonotype has a handful of counts. The chain recombines TRBV7-2 with TRBJ2-7; D possibly corresponds to TRBD1 (5 bases). The V end was cut by 1 base, the J end by 6 bases, with 7 bases between. Germline CDR1 SGHTA, CDR2 FQGNSA. This CDR3 spans 12 amino acids. CDR3 coding DNA: TGTGCCAGCAGCTTAGACGACAGCGAGCAGTACTTC. Its translation: CASSLDDSEQYF.

V usage is TRBV7-9 and J usage is TRBJ2-7; D is unclear. V was shortened by 4 bases and J by 0 bases, with 7 bases between the two germline ends. The CDR3 consists of 13 residues. CDR1 SEHNR and CDR2 FQNEAQ come from the germline V gene (reference sequence). The CDR3 DNA sequence: TGTGCCAGCAGCTATCTAGGCTCCTACGAGCAGTACTTC. This encodes CASSYLGSYEQYF.

In its sample, this clonotype was seen a few times. The chain recombines TRBV12-3 or TRBV12-4 with TRBJ2-5; 7 positions match TRBD1. There are 14 residues in the CDR3. Trimming removed 7 bases from V and 1 base from J; junction bases left unmatched: 6. The CDR3 region is CASNQQGTQETQYF. CDR3 coding DNA: TGTGCCAGCAACCAACAGGGGACCCAAGAGACCCAGTACTTC.

This clonotype was seen ten or more times. This chain joins TRBV4-1 and TRBJ2-7, with D perhaps matching TRBD1 (6 bases). This CDR3 is 15 amino acids long. The V gene lost 5 bases and the J gene lost 7 bases, with 21 bases spanning the gap. The germline V gene encodes CDR1 MGHRA and CDR2 YSYEKL. The CDR3 nucleotides are TGCGCCAGCAGCACGCGGACAGCCGGTTGGAGGGAGCAGTACTTC. Translated, it gives CASSTRTAGWREQYF.

This chain uses TRBV12-3 or TRBV12-4 with TRBJ1-1; no definite D call. V dropped 7 bases and J dropped 4 bases, with 10 bases sitting between them. This CDR3 is built from 12 residues. CDR3 nucleotide sequence: TGTGCCAGCACTCGGTTTGGCACTGAAGCTTTCTTT. It specifies CASTRFGTEAFF.

Only a few counts were recorded for this clonotype. V usage is TRBV20-1 and J usage is TRBJ2-3; D unclear. Deletions cut 3 bases from V and 4 bases from J, with 5 bases between. The CDR3 loop spans 11 amino acids. Germline values: CDR1 DFQATT, CDR2 SNEGSKA (reference sequence). CDR3 DNA: TGCAGTGCTAGCGTGGCAGATACGCAGTATTTT. Encoded protein: CSASVADTQYF.

This clonotype was counted between two and nine times. Sequence at one end of the junction differs from germline and may be a read error. The genes are TRBV24-1 and TRBJ2-3; no firm D call. Germline V gives CDR1 KGHDR, CDR2 SFDVKD. This CDR3 has 14 residues. The CDR3 spells CATSASTSTDTQYF. The CDR3, as DNA: TGCGCCACCAGTGCCTCGACTAGCACAGATACGCAGTATTTT.

J is TRBJ1-5 and V is TRBV15; D gene uncertain. V lost 0 bases to trimming and J lost 6 bases, with 12 bases between them. This CDR3 comprises 15 residues. The germline V gene encodes CDR1 LNHNV and CDR2 YYDKDF (reference sequence). CDR3 region: CATSRDNWSTQPQHF. CDR3 in DNA: TGTGCCACCAGCAGAGATAACTGGTCAACTCAGCCCCAGCATTTT. Full variable domain (remainder filled in from reference TRBV15 and TRBJ1-5): DAMVIQNPRYQVTQFGKPVTLSCSQTLNHNVMYWYQQKSSQAPKLLFHYYDKDFNNEADTPDNFQSRRPNTSFCFLDIRSPGLGDTAMYLCATSRDNWSTQPQHFGDGTRLSIL.

This clonotype was seen at least ten times. The CDR3 DNA follows: TGCGCCAGCAGGGAGGGGGTGACCGGGGAGCTGTTTTTT. This encodes CASREGVTGELFF. V and J are TRBV23-1 and TRBJ2-2, with D perhaps TRBD1 or TRBD2 (6 bases each). Being an ORF, TRBV23-1 has a function that is uncertain. The V end lost 6 bases, the J end lost 5 bases, and 10 bases lay between the germline ends. This CDR3 region has 13 residues.

This clonotype was observed many times. J is TRBJ2-5 and V is TRBV3-1; the D is unclear. This CDR3 is built from 12 residues. CDR1 and CDR2 (germline): LGHDT, YNNKEL (reference sequence). The CDR3 DNA reads as TGTGGCAGTAGTTATATGCAAGAGACCCAGTACTTC. Translation gives CGSSYMQETQYF.

This clonotype was counted a few times. V and J are TRBV19 and TRBJ1-5, with TRBD1 matching over 9 bases. With 5 bases clipped from V and 6 bases from J, the junction kept 17 bases outside the gene matches. Germline CDR1 and CDR2: LNHDA and SQIVND (reference sequence). The CDR3 has 18 amino acids. CDR3 nucleotide sequence: TGTGCCAGTAGTCGGTTCGGGACAGGGCGGTCGGTGACTCAGCCCCAGCATTTT. Translating gives CASSRFGTGRSVTQPQHF.

The CDR3 loop is CASSLILASGTDTQYF. The CDR3 DNA reads as TGTGCCAGCAGCTTAATTCTGGCTAGCGGTACAGATACGCAGTATTTT. This chain connects TRBV11-2 to TRBJ2-3; 7 nucleotides line up with TRBD2. Germline V gives CDR1 SGHAT, CDR2 FQNNGV. The length of the CDR3 is 16 residues. V was pared by 2 bases and J by 3 bases, with 8 bases of the junction left unmatched.

There are a few counts of this clonotype. This chain uses TRBV24-1 with TRBJ2-1, with TRBD2 matching 10 bases. Looked up from germline, CDR1 is KGHDR and CDR2 is SFDVKD. Trimming took 0 bases from V and 5 from J; bases not matched to a gene: 3. The CDR3 has 16 residues. The CDR3 is CATSDLQREGDNEQFF. DNA for the CDR3: TGTGCCACCAGTGATTTGCAGCGGGAGGGGGACAATGAGCAGTTCTTC.

V usage is TRBV5-1 and J usage is TRBJ1-5, with unresolved D. The CDR3 is 15 residues long. V was trimmed by 0 bases and J by 5 bases, leaving 12 bases between them. The germline gives CDR1 SGHRS, CDR2 YFSETQ. In DNA, the CDR3 is TGCGCCAGCAGCTTGGAAGGTGGCAGTTATCAGCCCCAGCATTTT. Its translation is CASSLEGGSYQPQHF.

CDR3 DNA: TGTGCCAGCAGGGGAGGGGGCGTCAACTACGAGCAGTACTTC. This codes for CASRGGGVNYEQYF. The chain combines TRBV2 with TRBJ2-7; D is possibly TRBD1 or TRBD2 (7 bases each). The V end lost 6 bases, the J end lost 3 bases, and 15 bases lay between the germline ends. This CDR3 has 14 amino acids. Looked up from germline, CDR1 is SNHLY and CDR2 is FYNNEI.

Only a few counts were recorded for this clonotype. This CDR3 is CASSLAGQISYEQYF. The CDR3 DNA reads as TGTGCCAGCAGTCTAGCGGGACAAATCTCCTACGAGCAGTACTTC. The chain has TRBV6-1 and TRBJ2-7; the match to TRBD2 covers 9 bases. This CDR3 comprises 15 residues. CDR1 MNHNS and CDR2 SASEGT come from the germline V gene. V lost 5 bases and J lost 0; bases outside the gene matches: 5.

This clonotype has a handful of counts. The rearrangement uses TRBV4-2 and TRBJ2-1, with a weak D call TRBD1 (6 bases). Germline V gene lookup returns CDR1 LGHNA and CDR2 YNFKEQ. V was shortened by 0 bases and J by 8 bases, with 17 bases between the two germline ends. The CDR3 spans 16 residues. CDR3 residues: CASSQDPTRGFDEQFF. For the CDR3, the DNA is TGTGCCAGCAGCCAAGATCCCACTAGGGGGTTCGATGAGCAGTTCTTC.

Ten or more counts support this clonotype. The rearrangement joins TRBV29-1 to TRBJ2-5; D remains unclear. The germline V gene has CDR1 SQVTM and CDR2 ANQGSEA. Trimming cost V 4 bases and J 3 bases, with 12 bases left between them. The CDR3 consists of 13 residues. Written as DNA, the CDR3 is TGCAGCGTTGGACGGAGAGACAAAGAGACCCAGTACTTC. Translation: CSVGRRDKETQYF.

The rearrangement uses TRBV18 and TRBJ1-2, with 10 bases fitting TRBD1. CDR1 KGHSH and CDR2 LQKENI come from the germline V gene. V trimming: 3 bases; J trimming: 2 bases; junction bases outside the gene matches: 6. The CDR3 runs to 16 residues. CDR3 in amino acids: CASSPRGQGTNYGYTF. In DNA form, the CDR3 reads TGTGCCAGCTCACCCCGGGGACAGGGGACCAACTATGGCTACACCTTC.

In its sample, this clonotype was seen many times. The chain recombines TRBV7-3 with TRBJ2-3; 9 bases are shared with TRBD2. The germline gives CDR1 SGHTA, CDR2 FQGTGA. The CDR3 covers 12 residues. J was trimmed by 6 bases and V by 7 bases; bases with no gene match: 2. CDR3 region: CASKAGGDTQYF. The CDR3 DNA reads TGTGCCAGCAAAGCGGGGGGTGATACGCAGTATTTT.

This clonotype turned up a few times. The V call is TRBV4-2, the J call TRBJ2-1; no reliable D call. Germline assignment: CDR1 LGHNA and CDR2 YNFKEQ. V lost 4 bases and J lost 9, with 19 bases in between. The CDR3 is made up of 15 amino acids. The CDR3 bases are TGTGCCAGCAGCCCGGATTACAACATGTTGGGTGAGCAGTTCTTC. It encodes CASSPDYNMLGEQFF.